Sequencing of this T cell receptor (beta chain) was carried out in a study of T-cell reconstitution after alpha-beta-depleted transplantation in children. Study-level findings and limits: Several hundred expanded graft clones reportedly supplied alpha-beta T cells about two months after transplant. Surviving recipient T cells and thymic progenitors accounted for the high day-60 TCRbeta diversity observed in some patients. T-cell counts and diversity at one year post-transplant came mainly from newly produced T cells.

This clonotype was seen only a few times. No antigen is known for it. Preparation of the TCRbeta library was carried out with unique molecular identifiers. TCRdb itself ran the PCR reads through MiXCR, one entry per CDR3 protein. This sample has over 45,000 distinct CDR3 sequences, with 40% to 45% found just once. Germline V gene lookup returns CDR1 SQVTM and CDR2 ANQGSEA. The CDR3 sequence is 11 residues long. The V gene end was trimmed by 7 bases and the J gene end by 4 bases; junction bases not matched to a gene: 1. Sequencing used PBMCs, mostly from graft donor cells, obtained 360 days after TCRalphabeta/CD19-depleted stem cell transplant. This clonotype originated in a male patient younger than 18 who had a stem cell transplant for acute lymphoblastic leukemia, so the T cells may come from the graft donor. J is TRBJ2-3 and V is TRBV29-1, with TRBD2 matching over 8 bases. The CDR3 loop is CSAGGPDTQYF. CDR3 sequence (DNA): TGCAGCGCGGGAGGGCCAGATACGCAGTATTTT.